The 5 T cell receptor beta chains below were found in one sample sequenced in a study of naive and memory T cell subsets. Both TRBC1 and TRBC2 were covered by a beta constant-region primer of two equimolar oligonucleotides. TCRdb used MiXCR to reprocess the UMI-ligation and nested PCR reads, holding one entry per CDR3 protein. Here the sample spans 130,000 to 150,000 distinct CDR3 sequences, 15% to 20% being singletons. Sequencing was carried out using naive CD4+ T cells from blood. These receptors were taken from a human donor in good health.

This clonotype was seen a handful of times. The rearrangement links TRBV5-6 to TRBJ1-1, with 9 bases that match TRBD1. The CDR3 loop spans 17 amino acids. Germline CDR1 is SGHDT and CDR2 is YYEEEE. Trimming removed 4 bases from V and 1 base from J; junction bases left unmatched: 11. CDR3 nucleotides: TGTGCCAGCAGCGGACCCACAGGGGGCCGGCGGAACACTGAAGCTTTCTTT. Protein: CASSGPTGGRRNTEAFF.

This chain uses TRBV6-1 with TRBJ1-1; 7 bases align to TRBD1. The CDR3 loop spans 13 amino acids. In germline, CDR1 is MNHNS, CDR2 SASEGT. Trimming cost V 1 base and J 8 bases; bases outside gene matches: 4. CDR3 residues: CASSEVWDSEAFF. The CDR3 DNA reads TGTGCCAGCAGTGAAGTATGGGACAGCGAAGCTTTCTTT.

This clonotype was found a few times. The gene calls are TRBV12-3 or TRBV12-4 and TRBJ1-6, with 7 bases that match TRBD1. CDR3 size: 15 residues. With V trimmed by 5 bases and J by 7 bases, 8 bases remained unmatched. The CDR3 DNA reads TGTGCCAGCAGTCCGGTAGCGACAGGGAATTCACCCCTCCACTTT. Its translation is CASSPVATGNSPLHF.

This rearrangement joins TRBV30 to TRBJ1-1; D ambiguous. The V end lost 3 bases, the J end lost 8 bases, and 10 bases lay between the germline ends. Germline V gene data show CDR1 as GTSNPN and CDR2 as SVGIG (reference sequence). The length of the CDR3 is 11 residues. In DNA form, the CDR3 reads TGTGCCTGGAGGCGGATCGCGGAAGCTTTCTTT. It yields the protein CAWRRIAEAFF.

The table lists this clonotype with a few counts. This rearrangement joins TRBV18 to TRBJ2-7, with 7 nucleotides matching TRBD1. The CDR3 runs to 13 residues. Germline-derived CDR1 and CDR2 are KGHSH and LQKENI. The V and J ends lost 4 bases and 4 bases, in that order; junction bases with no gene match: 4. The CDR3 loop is CASSLGTDYEQYF. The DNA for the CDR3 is TGTGCCAGCTCACTAGGGACAGATTACGAGCAGTACTTC.